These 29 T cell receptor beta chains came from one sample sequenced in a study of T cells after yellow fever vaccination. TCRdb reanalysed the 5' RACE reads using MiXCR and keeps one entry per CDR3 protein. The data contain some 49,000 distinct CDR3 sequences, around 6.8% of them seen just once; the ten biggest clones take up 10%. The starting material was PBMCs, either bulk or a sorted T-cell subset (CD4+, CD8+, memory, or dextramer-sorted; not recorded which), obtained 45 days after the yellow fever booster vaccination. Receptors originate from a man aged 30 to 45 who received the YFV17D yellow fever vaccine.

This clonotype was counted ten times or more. Written as DNA, the CDR3 is TGTGCCAGCAGTTTAGGAGGGATCAGCAATCAGCCCCAGCATTTT. Translated: CASSLGGISNQPQHF. The rearrangement links TRBV12-3 or TRBV12-4 to TRBJ1-5; D gene unclear. This CDR3 spans 15 amino acids. Deletions cut 1 base from V and 1 base from J, with 8 bases between.

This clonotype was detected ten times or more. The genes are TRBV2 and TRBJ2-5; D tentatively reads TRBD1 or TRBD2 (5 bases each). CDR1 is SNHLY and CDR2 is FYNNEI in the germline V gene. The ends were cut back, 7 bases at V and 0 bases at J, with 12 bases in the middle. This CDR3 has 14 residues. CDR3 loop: CASIEGTDQETQYF. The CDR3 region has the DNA TGTGCCAGCATTGAGGGGACCGACCAAGAGACCCAGTACTTC.

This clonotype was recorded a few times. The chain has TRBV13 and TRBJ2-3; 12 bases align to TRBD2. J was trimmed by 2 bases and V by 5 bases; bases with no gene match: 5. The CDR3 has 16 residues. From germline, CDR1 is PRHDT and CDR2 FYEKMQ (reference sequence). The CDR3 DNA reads TGTGCCAGCAGCGGACGGACTAGCGGGGTCACAGATACGCAGTATTTT. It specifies CASSGRTSGVTDTQYF.

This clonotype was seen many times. CDR3 sequence reads: CSANPVRVGSLHF. In DNA form, the CDR3 reads TGCAGTGCCAACCCCGTTCGAGTGGGGTCCCTCCACTTT. The chain combines TRBV20-1 with TRBJ1-6; no clear D. V was pared by 6 bases and J by 14 bases, with 20 bases between. The germline gives CDR1 DFQATT, CDR2 SNEGSKA (reference sequence). CDR3 length: 13 amino acids.

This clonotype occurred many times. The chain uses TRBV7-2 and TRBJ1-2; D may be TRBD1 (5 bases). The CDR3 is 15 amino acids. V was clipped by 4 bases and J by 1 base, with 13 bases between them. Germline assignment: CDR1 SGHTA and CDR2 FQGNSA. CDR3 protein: CASSSNGHINYGYTF. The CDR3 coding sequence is TGTGCCAGCAGCTCAAACGGACATATTAACTATGGCTACACCTTC.

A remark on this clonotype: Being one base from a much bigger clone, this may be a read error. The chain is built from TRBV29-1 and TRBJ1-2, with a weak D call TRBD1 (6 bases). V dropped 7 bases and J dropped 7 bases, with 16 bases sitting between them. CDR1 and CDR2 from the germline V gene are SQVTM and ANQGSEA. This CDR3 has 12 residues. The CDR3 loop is CSGGSGGTGYTF. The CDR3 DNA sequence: TGCAGCGGGGGCAGCGGGGGCACTGGCTACACCTTC.

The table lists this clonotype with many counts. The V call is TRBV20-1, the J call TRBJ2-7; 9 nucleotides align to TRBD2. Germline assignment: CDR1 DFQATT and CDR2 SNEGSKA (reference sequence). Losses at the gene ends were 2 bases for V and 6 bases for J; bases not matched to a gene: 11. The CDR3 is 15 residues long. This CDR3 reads CSARIRREGHFEQYF. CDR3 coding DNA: TGCAGTGCTAGAATTCGGCGGGAGGGCCATTTCGAGCAGTACTTC.

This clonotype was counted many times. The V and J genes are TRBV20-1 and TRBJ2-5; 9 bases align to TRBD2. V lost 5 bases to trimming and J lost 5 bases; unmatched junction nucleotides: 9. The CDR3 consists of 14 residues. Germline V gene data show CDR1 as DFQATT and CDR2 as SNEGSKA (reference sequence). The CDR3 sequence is CSAQIAGVTETQYF. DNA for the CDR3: TGCAGTGCTCAGATAGCGGGAGTAACGGAGACCCAGTACTTC.

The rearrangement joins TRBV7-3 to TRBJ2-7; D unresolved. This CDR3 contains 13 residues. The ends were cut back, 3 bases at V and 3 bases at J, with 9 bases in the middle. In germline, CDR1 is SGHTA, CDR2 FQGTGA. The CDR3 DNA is TGTGCCAGCAGCTTTACGGGTAACTACGAGCAGTACTTC. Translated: CASSFTGNYEQYF.

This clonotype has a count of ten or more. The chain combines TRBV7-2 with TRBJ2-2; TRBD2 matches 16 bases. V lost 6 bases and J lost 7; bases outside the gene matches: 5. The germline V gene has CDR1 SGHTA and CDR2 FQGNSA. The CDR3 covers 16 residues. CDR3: CASRTGLAGGVGELFF. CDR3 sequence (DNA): TGTGCCAGCAGAACGGGACTAGCGGGAGGGGTCGGGGAGCTGTTTTTT.

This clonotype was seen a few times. The CDR3 sequence is CAWWDRLNTEAFF. The DNA of the CDR3 is TGTGCCTGGTGGGACAGACTGAACACTGAAGCTTTCTTT. The chain links TRBV30 to TRBJ1-1; TRBD1 aligns across 7 bases. The CDR3 is made up of 13 amino acids. Germline V CDR1 and CDR2: GTSNPN, SVGIG (reference sequence). J lost 0 bases, V lost 5 bases, and 3 bases had no gene match.

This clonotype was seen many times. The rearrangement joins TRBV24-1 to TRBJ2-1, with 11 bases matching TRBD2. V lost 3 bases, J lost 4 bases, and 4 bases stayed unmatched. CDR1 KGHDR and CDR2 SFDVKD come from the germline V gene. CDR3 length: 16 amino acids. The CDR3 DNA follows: TGTGCCACCAGTGATAGTACTAGCGGGAGTTACAATGAGCAGTTCTTC. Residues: CATSDSTSGSYNEQFF.

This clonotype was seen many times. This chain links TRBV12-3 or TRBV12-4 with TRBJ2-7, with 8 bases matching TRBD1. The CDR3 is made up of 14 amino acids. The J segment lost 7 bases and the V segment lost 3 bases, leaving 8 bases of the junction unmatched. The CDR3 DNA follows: TGTGCCAGCAGTTTGACAGGGGATTTTGGGGAGCAGTACTTC. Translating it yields CASSLTGDFGEQYF.

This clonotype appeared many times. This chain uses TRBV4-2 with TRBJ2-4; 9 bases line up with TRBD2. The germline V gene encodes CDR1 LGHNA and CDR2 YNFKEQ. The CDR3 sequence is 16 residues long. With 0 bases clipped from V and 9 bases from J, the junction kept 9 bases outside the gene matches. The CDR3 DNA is TGTGCCAGCAGCCAAGATCTTAGCGGGAGCGGGAGCATTCAGTACTTC. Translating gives CASSQDLSGSGSIQYF.

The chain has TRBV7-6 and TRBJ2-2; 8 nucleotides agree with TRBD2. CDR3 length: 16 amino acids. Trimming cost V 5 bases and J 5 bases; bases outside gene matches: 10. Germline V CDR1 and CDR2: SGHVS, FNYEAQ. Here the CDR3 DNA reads TGTGCCAGCAGCGGCCGTGGGGCGGGAGGAACCGGGGAGCTGTTTTTT. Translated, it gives CASSGRGAGGTGELFF.

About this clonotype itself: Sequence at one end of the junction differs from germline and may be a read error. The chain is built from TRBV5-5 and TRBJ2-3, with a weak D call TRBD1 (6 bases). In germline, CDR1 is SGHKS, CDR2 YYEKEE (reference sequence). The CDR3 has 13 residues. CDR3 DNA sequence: TGTGCCTGCAGCAGGGGACCCACAGATACGCAGTATTTT. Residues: CACSRGPTDTQYF. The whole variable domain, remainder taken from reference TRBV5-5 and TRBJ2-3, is DAGVTQSPTHLIKTRGQQVTLRCSPISGHKSVSWYQQVLGQGPQFIFQYYEKEERGRGNFPDRFSARQFPNYSSELNVNALLLGDSALYLCACSRGPTDTQYFGPGTRLTVL.

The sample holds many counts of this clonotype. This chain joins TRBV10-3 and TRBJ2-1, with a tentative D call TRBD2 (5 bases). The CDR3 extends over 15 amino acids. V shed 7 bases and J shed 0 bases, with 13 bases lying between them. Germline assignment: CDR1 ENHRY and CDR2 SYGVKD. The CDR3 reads CAITADLASYNEQFF. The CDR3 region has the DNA TGTGCCATCACGGCCGACCTAGCCTCCTACAATGAGCAGTTCTTC.

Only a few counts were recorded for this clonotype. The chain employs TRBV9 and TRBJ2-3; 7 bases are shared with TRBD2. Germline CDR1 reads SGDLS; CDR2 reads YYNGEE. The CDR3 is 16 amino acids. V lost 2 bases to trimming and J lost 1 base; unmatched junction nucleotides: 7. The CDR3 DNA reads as TGTGCCAGCAGCGTTGGAGCGAGCGGGGGCACAGATACGCAGTATTTT. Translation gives CASSVGASGGTDTQYF.

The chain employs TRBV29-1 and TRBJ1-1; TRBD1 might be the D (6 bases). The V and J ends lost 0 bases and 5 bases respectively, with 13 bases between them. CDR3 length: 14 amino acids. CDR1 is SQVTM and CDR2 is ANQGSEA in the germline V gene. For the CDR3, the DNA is TGCAGCGTTGAAGACAACAAGGGGGGGACTGAAGCTTTCTTT. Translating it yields CSVEDNKGGTEAFF. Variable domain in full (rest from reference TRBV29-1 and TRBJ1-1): SAVISQKPSRDICQRGTSLTIQCQVDSQVTMMFWYRQQPGQSLTLIATANQGSEATYESGFVIDKFPISRPNLTFSTLTVSNMSPEDSSIYLCSVEDNKGGTEAFFGQGTRLTVV.

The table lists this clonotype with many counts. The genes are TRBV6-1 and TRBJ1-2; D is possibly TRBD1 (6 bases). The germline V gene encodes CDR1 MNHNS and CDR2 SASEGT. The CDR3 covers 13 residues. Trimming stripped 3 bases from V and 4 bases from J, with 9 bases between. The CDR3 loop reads CASSDTGSYGYTF. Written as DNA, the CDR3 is TGTGCCAGCAGTGATACAGGGTCCTATGGCTACACCTTC.

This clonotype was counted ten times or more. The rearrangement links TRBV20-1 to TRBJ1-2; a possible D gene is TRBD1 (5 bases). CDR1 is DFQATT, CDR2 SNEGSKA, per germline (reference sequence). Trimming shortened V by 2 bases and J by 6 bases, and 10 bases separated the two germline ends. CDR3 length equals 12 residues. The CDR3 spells CSARLFRDGYTF. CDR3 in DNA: TGCAGTGCTAGATTGTTCAGGGATGGCTACACCTTC.

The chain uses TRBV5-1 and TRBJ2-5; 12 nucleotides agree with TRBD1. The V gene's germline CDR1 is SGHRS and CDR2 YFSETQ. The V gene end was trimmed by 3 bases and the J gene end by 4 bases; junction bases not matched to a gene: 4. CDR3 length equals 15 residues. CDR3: CASSWGQGAGETQYF. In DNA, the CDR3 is TGCGCCAGCAGCTGGGGACAGGGGGCAGGAGAGACCCAGTACTTC.

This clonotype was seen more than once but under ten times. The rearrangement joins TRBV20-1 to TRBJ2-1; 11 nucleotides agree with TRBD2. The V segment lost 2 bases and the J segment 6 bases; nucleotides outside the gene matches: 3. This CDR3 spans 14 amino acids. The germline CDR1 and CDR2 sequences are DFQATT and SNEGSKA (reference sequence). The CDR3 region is CSARISGRVNEQFF. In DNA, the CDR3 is TGCAGTGCTAGAATTAGCGGGAGGGTCAATGAGCAGTTCTTC.

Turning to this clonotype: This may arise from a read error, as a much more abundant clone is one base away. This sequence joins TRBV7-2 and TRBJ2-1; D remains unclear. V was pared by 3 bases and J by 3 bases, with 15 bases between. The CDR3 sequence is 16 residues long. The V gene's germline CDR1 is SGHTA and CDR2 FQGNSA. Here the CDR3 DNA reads TGTGCCAGCAGCTTGGATGCAAGAACGTACTACAATGAGCAGTTCTTC. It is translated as CASSLDARTYYNEQFF.

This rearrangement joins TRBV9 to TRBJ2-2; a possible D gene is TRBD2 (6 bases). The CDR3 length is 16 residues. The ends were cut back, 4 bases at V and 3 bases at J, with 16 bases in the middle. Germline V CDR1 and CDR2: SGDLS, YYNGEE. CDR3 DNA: TGTGCCAGCAGCCCGGGTGGAGGGGTAGACACCGGGGAGCTGTTTTTT. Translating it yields CASSPGGGVDTGELFF. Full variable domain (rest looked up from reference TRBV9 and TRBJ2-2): DSGVTQTPKHLITATGQRVTLRCSPRSGDLSVYWYQQSLDQGLQFLIQYYNGEERAKGNILERFSAQQFPDLHSELNLSSLELGDSALYFCASSPGGGVDTGELFFGEGSRLTVL.

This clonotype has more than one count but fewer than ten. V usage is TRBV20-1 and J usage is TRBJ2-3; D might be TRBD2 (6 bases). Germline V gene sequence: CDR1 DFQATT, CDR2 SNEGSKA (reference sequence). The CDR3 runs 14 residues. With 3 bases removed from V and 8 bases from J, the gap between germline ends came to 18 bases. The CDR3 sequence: CSASAGGYSGTQYF. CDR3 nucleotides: TGCAGTGCTAGTGCCGGAGGGTATTCGGGTACGCAGTATTTT.

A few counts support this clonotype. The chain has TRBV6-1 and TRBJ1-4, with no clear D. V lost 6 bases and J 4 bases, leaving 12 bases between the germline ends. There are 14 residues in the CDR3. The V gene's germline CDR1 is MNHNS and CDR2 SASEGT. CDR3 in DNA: TGTGCCAGCAGCCTCAACGGATTTAATGAAAAACTGTTTTTT. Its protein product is CASSLNGFNEKLFF.

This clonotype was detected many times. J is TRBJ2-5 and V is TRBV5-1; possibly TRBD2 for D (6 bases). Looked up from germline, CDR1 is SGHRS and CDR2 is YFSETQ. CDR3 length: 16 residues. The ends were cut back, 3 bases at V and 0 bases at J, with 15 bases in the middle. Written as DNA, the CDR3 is TGCGCCAGCAGCTACCGAGGACTATCGTACCAAGAGACCCAGTACTTC. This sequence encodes CASSYRGLSYQETQYF.

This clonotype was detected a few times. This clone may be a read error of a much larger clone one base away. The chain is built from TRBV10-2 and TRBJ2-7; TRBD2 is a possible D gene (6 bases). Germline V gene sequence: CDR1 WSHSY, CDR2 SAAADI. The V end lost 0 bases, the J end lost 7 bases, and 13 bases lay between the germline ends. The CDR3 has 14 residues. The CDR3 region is CASSESSRGTEQYF. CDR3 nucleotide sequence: TGCGCCAGCAGTGAGTCTTCTCGGGGGACGGAGCAGTACTTC.